The 27 T cell receptor beta chains presented below share a single source sample, sequenced in a study of T-cell reconstitution after alpha-beta-depleted transplantation in children. Unique molecular identifiers were used to barcode this TCRbeta library. MiXCR, run by TCRdb on the PCR reads, gives a single entry per CDR3 protein. The table includes a few hundred thousand distinct CDR3 sequences, over 25% detected once. The source material was PBMCs, sampled before TCRalphabeta/CD19-depleted stem cell transplant. These TCRs come from a boy younger than two with Wiskott-Aldrich syndrome, due to receive a stem cell transplant.

The sample holds a few counts of this clonotype. The genes are TRBV7-7 and TRBJ2-1; D perhaps matches TRBD1 (6 bases). CDR3 length: 18 amino acids. CDR1 SSHAT and CDR2 FNYEAQ come from the germline V gene (reference sequence). Trimming pared 5 bases from V and 7 bases from J, leaving 27 bases between. CDR3 DNA: TGTGCCAGCAGCCTCAGGGTGAAAGGGGGAAGTTCGCAGAATGAGCAGTTCTTC. Its protein product is CASSLRVKGGSSQNEQFF.

V usage is TRBV15 and J usage is TRBJ2-1; tentatively, D is TRBD2 (6 bases). The germline V gene has CDR1 LNHNV and CDR2 YYDKDF (reference sequence). The V end was cut by 6 bases, the J end by 4 bases, with 19 bases between. The CDR3 is 16 amino acids. The CDR3 region is CATRELGLPPYNEQFF. CDR3 DNA: TGTGCCACCAGAGAATTGGGACTTCCCCCTTACAATGAGCAGTTCTTC.

This clonotype was picked up a small number of times. This chain joins TRBV5-1 and TRBJ2-3, with 13 bases fitting TRBD2. V gave up 0 bases and J gave up 7 bases; unmatched junction bases: 2. Germline V gene lookup returns CDR1 SGHRS and CDR2 YFSETQ. The length of the CDR3 is 15 residues. The DNA of the CDR3 is TGCGCCAGCAGCTTGGTACTAGCGGGAGGGTATACGCAGTATTTT. It is translated as CASSLVLAGGYTQYF.

The chain employs TRBV20-1 and TRBJ2-7; D not resolved. The germline V gene encodes CDR1 DFQATT and CDR2 SNEGSKA (reference sequence). V gave up 3 bases and J gave up 2 bases, with 11 bases separating them. The CDR3 has 13 amino acids. The CDR3 is CSASIGATYEQYF. The CDR3 DNA reads as TGCAGTGCTAGTATCGGTGCTACCTACGAGCAGTACTTC.

This rearrangement joins TRBV19 to TRBJ2-2; TRBD1 matches 9 bases. J gave up 6 bases and V 3 bases, and 5 bases lay outside the gene matches. CDR1 is LNHDA and CDR2 is SQIVND in the germline V gene (reference sequence). This CDR3 comprises 15 residues. The CDR3: CASSIGTGSAGELFF. In DNA, the CDR3 is TGTGCCAGTAGTATTGGGACAGGGTCGGCCGGGGAGCTGTTTTTT.

The CDR3 DNA is TGCGCCAGCAGCGTCAGGGGAGCGAGAGCTTTCTTT. Residues: CASSVRGARAFF. The V call is TRBV5-1, the J call TRBJ1-1, with TRBD1 as a possible D gene (6 bases). Germline V CDR1 and CDR2: SGHRS, YFSETQ. The CDR3 is 12 residues long. Deletions cut 4 bases from V and 10 bases from J, with 14 bases between.

The chain recombines TRBV21-1 with TRBJ1-6; the D call TRBD1 from the table was never checked on the DNA. TRBV21-1 is described as a pseudogene. The CDR3 consists of 16 residues. The CDR3 region has the DNA TGTGCCAGCAGCAAAGAAAAAACAGGGGATGGTTCACCCCTCCACTTT. Translating gives CASSKEKTGDGSPLHF.

This sequence joins TRBV7-8 and TRBJ2-1; D unclear. V was clipped by 6 bases and J by 7 bases, with 7 bases between them. The CDR3 is 11 amino acids. Germline CDR1 reads SGHVS; CDR2 reads FQNEAQ. The CDR3 is CASSVGNEQFF. Written as DNA, the CDR3 is TGTGCCAGCAGTGTTGGGAATGAGCAGTTCTTC.

In this sample, this clonotype turned up a few times. The rearrangement joins TRBV4-1 to TRBJ2-1; either TRBD1 or TRBD2 may fit D (5 bases each). V lost 0 bases, J lost 10 bases, and 16 bases lay in between. Germline CDR1 is MGHRA and CDR2 is YSYEKL. This CDR3 has 15 residues. CDR3 sequence (DNA): TGCGCCAGCAGCCAAGAAAGCGGCCCTAGGGGAGAGCAGTTCTTC. As protein: CASSQESGPRGEQFF.

The chain has TRBV10-3 and TRBJ2-3; D possibly corresponds to TRBD2 (5 bases). In germline, CDR1 is ENHRY, CDR2 SYGVKD. The V end was cut by 3 bases, the J end by 4 bases, with 11 bases between. The CDR3 length is 14 residues. This chain's CDR3 is CAISDGGIADTQYF. CDR3 nucleotide sequence: TGTGCCATCAGTGACGGAGGAATCGCAGATACGCAGTATTTT.

This clonotype came up once. The chain couples TRBV6-1 to TRBJ1-2; 10 bases line up with TRBD1. The germline V gene encodes CDR1 MNHNS and CDR2 SASEGT. Unmatched junction bases numbered 2, after V lost 2 bases and J lost 5 bases. CDR3 length: 14 residues. The CDR3 reads CASSELGQGYGYTF. The CDR3 region has the DNA TGTGCCAGCAGTGAATTGGGACAGGGGTATGGCTACACCTTC.

A few counts support this clonotype. In DNA, the CDR3 is TGCGCCAGCAGCTACGCTAGCGAGGGCGAGCAGTACTTC. Protein product: CASSYASEGEQYF. The chain links TRBV5-1 to TRBJ2-7; a possible D gene is TRBD2 (6 bases). The length of the CDR3 is 13 residues. V dropped 3 bases and J dropped 6 bases, with 13 bases sitting between them. The V gene's germline CDR1 is SGHRS and CDR2 YFSETQ.

The sample holds a few counts of this clonotype. V and J are TRBV20-1 and TRBJ2-1; TRBD2 agrees at 7 bases. Losses at the gene ends were 0 bases for V and 5 bases for J; bases not matched to a gene: 10. In germline, CDR1 is DFQATT, CDR2 SNEGSKA (reference sequence). This CDR3 has 16 amino acids. CDR3 nucleotides: TGCAGTGCTAGAGATTTGCGGGAGCTCGGGGACAATGAGCAGTTCTTC. Protein: CSARDLRELGDNEQFF.

The chain recombines TRBV12-3 or TRBV12-4 with TRBJ2-1; no definite D call. V was cut by 7 bases and J by 0 bases, with 10 bases left in between. The CDR3 consists of 14 residues. CDR3 loop: CASTRTRSYNEQFF. In nucleotides, the CDR3 is TGTGCCAGCACCCGGACCCGCTCCTACAATGAGCAGTTCTTC.

This clonotype was counted a few times. V is TRBV20-1 and J is TRBJ2-3; 12 positions match TRBD2. The CDR3 is 15 residues long. Germline V CDR1 and CDR2: DFQATT, SNEGSKA (reference sequence). Losses at the gene ends were 4 bases for V and 6 bases for J; bases not matched to a gene: 8. The CDR3 bases are TGCAGTGCTACCTACCTAGCGGGAGGGTGGGATACGCAGTATTTT. Its protein is CSATYLAGGWDTQYF.

The chain uses TRBV5-1 and TRBJ1-6; no firm D call. Deletions cut 4 bases from V and 6 bases from J, with 14 bases between. The CDR3 loop spans 15 amino acids. Germline V gene lookup returns CDR1 SGHRS and CDR2 YFSETQ. For the CDR3, the DNA is TGCGCCAGCAGCGAACTAGGTGGTGGTAATTCACCCCTCCACTTT. Translated, it gives CASSELGGGNSPLHF.

For the CDR3, the DNA is TGTGCCAGCAGCCGCACGGGGAAGAACACTGAAGCTTTCTTT. This encodes CASSRTGKNTEAFF. The chain joins TRBV7-6 to TRBJ1-1; no definite D call. The germline V and J ends were trimmed by 5 bases and 1 base, with 11 bases remaining between them. This CDR3 comprises 14 residues. The V gene's germline CDR1 is SGHVS and CDR2 FNYEAQ.

The chain employs TRBV9 and TRBJ2-1, with 14 bases lining up with TRBD2. From germline, CDR1 is SGDLS and CDR2 YYNGEE. This CDR3 has 17 amino acids. The ends lost 3 bases at V and 9 bases at J; junction bases unmatched: 11. The CDR3 nucleotides are TGTGCCAGCAGCGCCTCTGGACTAGCGGGAGGAAGGTTTGAGCAGTTCTTC. Its translation is CASSASGLAGGRFEQFF.

The rearrangement links TRBV7-9 to TRBJ1-2; D gene uncertain. CDR1 and CDR2 (germline): SEHNR, FQNEAQ (reference sequence). With 3 bases removed from V and 3 bases from J, the gap between germline ends came to 5 bases. The CDR3 covers 12 residues. CDR3 region: CASSFSHYGYTF. In DNA, the CDR3 is TGTGCCAGCAGCTTCAGCCACTATGGCTACACCTTC.

The chain employs TRBV20-1 and TRBJ2-3, with a tentative D call TRBD2 (6 bases). The CDR3 length is 14 residues. The V and J ends lost 2 bases and 2 bases respectively, with 11 bases between them. Germline loops: CDR1 DFQATT, CDR2 SNEGSKA (reference sequence). This CDR3 reads CSARSGSLTDTQYF. In DNA, the CDR3 is TGCAGTGCTAGATCCGGGAGCCTCACAGATACGCAGTATTTT.

In this sample, this clonotype turned up many times. The rearrangement joins TRBV7-9 to TRBJ1-3; D not resolved. The CDR3 covers 13 residues. Germline V lookup: CDR1 SEHNR, CDR2 FQNEAQ (reference sequence). Deletions cut 2 bases from V and 0 bases from J, with 2 bases between. DNA for the CDR3: TGTGCCAGCAGCTTAAACTCTGGAAACACCATATATTTT. Its translation is CASSLNSGNTIYF.

This clonotype has a handful of counts. The rearrangement uses TRBV20-1 and TRBJ2-3; D is unclear. The germline CDR1 and CDR2 sequences are DFQATT and SNEGSKA (reference sequence). The CDR3 has 14 residues. Deletions cut 0 bases from V and 0 bases from J, with 7 bases between. The CDR3 region is CSARDRQSTDTQYF. The CDR3 nucleotides are TGCAGTGCTAGAGATCGTCAGAGCACAGATACGCAGTATTTT.

In nucleotides, the CDR3 is TGCGCCAGCAGCTTGGTGGGCGACAGGGGGCTGCAAAACATTCAGTACTTC. Amino acid sequence: CASSLVGDRGLQNIQYF. The chain carries TRBV5-1 and TRBJ2-4, with 10 bases lining up with TRBD1. V was clipped by 0 bases and J by 5 bases; unmatched bases: 8. Germline assignment: CDR1 SGHRS and CDR2 YFSETQ. The CDR3 loop spans 17 amino acids.

This clonotype was observed a few times. V gene TRBV7-6 combines with J gene TRBJ2-7, with unresolved D. Germline loops: CDR1 SGHVS, CDR2 FNYEAQ. Between the trimmed V and J ends, which lost 1 base and 4 bases, there was a span of 14 bases. The CDR3 consists of 15 residues. This CDR3 reads CASSLGDWGLYEQYF. CDR3 coding DNA: TGTGCCAGCAGCTTAGGGGATTGGGGTCTATACGAGCAGTACTTC.

The chain employs TRBV19 and TRBJ2-2; D may match TRBD1 or TRBD2 (6 bases each). The CDR3 runs 14 residues. Trimming removed 6 bases from V and 4 bases from J, with 12 bases in between. Germline lookup yields CDR1 LNHDA and CDR2 SQIVND (reference sequence). CDR3 coding DNA: TGTGCCAGTAGATTGGGGGGCCCCACCGGGGAGCTGTTTTTT. This sequence encodes CASRLGGPTGELFF.

This clonotype was counted once. The chain joins TRBV29-1 to TRBJ1-5; D is ambiguous. Germline assignment: CDR1 SQVTM and CDR2 ANQGSEA. The CDR3 sequence is 13 residues long. The V and J ends lost 2 bases and 6 bases respectively, with 11 bases between them. Here the CDR3 reads CSVESGFGQPQHF. The CDR3 DNA reads TGCAGCGTTGAAAGTGGGTTCGGTCAGCCCCAGCATTTT.

V is TRBV29-1 and J is TRBJ2-7; the D is unclear. V lost 4 bases to trimming and J lost 0 bases, with 7 bases between them. This CDR3 is 12 amino acids long. CDR1 is SQVTM, CDR2 ANQGSEA, per germline. DNA of the CDR3: TGCAGCGTTGTCGGCATCTCCTACGAGCAGTACTTC. It yields the protein CSVVGISYEQYF.